The clone carrying this T cell receptor (beta chain) was counted a few times. The time point was: newly diagnosed GD, antithyroid drugs for less than 3 months. From RNA extracted from PBMCs, the TCR library was made. Relying on iRepertoire HTBI primers and Arm-PCR of CDR3 regions, the team built TCR beta libraries. TCRdb redid the calling of the multiplex PCR reads with MiXCR, one entry per CDR3 protein. The sample records about 440,000 distinct CDR3 sequences, just under 15% being singletons. This sample is part of a study of regulatory T cells in long-lasting Graves disease. The CDR3 runs 16 residues. CDR1 and CDR2 from the germline V gene are LNHDA and SQIVND (reference sequence). V lost 3 bases and J 8 bases, leaving 20 bases between the germline ends. In addition, the sample was reused for a study of T cells in Graves' hyperthyroidism and ophthalmopathy.

This clonotype was obtained from a woman in her twenties or thirties with Graves disease. Sample: peripheral blood mononuclear cells (PBMCs), taken at new diagnosis, from a patient treated with antithyroid drugs. The chain recombines TRBV19 with TRBJ1-5, with D unclear. CDR3 DNA sequence: TGTGCCAGTAGTATTCCCCAAAGTGGGATCCGAAAGCCCCAGCATTTT. Its protein product is CASSIPQSGIRKPQHF.